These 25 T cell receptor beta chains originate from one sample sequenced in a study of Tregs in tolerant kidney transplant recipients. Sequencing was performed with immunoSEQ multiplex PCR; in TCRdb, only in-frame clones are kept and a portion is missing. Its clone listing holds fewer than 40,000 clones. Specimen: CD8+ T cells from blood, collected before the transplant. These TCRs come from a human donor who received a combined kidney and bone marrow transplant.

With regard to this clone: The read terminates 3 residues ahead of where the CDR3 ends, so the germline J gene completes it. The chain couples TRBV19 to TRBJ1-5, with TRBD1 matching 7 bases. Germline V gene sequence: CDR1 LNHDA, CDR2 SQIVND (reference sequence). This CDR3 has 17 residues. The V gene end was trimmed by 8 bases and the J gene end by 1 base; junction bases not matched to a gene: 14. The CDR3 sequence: CASEDRAQSASNQPQHF. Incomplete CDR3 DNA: TGTGCCAGTGAAGACAGGGCGCAGTCCGCCAGCAATCAGCCC.

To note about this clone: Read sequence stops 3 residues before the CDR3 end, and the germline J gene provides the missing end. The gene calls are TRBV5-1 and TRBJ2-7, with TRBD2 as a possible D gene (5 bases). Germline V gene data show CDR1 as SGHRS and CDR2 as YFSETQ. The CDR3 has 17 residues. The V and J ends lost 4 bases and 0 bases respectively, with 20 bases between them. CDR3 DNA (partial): TGCGCCAGCAGCCTAGCACCACAAGGCCCACTCTCCTACGAG. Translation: CASSLAPQGPLSYE. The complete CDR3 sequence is CASSLAPQGPLSYEQYF.

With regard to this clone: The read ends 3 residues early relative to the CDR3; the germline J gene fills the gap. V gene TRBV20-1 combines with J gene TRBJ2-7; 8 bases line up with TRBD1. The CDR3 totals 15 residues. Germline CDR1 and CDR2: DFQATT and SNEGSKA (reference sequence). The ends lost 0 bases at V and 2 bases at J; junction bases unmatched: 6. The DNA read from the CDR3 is TGCAGTGCTAGAGATCTCACAGGGGGAGCCTACGAG. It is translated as CSARDLTGGAYE. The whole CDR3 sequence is CSARDLTGGAYEQYF.

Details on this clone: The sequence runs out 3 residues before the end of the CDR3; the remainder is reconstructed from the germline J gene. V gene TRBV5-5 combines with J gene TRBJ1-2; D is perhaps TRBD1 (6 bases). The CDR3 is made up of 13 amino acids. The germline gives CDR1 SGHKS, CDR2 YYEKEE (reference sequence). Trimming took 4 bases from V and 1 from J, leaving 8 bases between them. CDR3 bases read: TGTGCCAGCAGCCTGGACAGTAACTATGGC. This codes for CASSLDSNYG. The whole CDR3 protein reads CASSLDSNYGYTF. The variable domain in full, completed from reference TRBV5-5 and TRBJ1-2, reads DAGVTQSPTHLIKTRGQQVTLRCSPISGHKSVSWYQQVLGQGPQFIFQYYEKEERGRGNFPDRFSARQFPNYSSELNVNALLLGDSALYLCASSLDSNYGYTFGSGTRLTVV.

The CDR3 protein is CASSLGGGYEQYF. The part of the CDR3 DNA that was read is TGTGCCAGCAGCTTAGGGGGCGGCTACGAG. The rearrangement links TRBV7-8 to TRBJ2-7, with a weak D call TRBD1 (5 bases). Read sequence stops 3 residues before the CDR3 end, and the germline J gene provides the missing end. The length of the CDR3 is 13 residues. V was cut by 1 base and J by 3 bases, with 7 bases left in between. Germline assignment: CDR1 SGHVS and CDR2 FQNEAQ. Variable domain in full (rest from reference TRBV7-8 and TRBJ2-7): GAGVSQSPRYKVAKRGQDVALRCDPISGHVSLFWYQQALGQGPEFLTYFQNEAQLDKSGLPSDRFFAERPEGSVSTLKIQRTQQEDSAVYLCASSLGGGYEQYFGPGTRLTVT.

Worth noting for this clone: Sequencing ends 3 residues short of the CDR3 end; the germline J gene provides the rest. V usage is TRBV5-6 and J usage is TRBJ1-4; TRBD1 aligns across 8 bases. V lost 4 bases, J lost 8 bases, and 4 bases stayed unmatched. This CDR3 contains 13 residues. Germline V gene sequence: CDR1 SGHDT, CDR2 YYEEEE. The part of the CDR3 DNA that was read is TGTGCCAGCAGCCTGGGACAGGACGAAAAA. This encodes CASSLGQDEK. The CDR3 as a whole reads CASSLGQDEKLFF.

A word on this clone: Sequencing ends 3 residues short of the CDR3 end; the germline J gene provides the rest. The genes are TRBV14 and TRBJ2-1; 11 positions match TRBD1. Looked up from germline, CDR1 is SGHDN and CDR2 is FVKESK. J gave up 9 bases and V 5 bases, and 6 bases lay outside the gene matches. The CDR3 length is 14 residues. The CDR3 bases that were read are TGTGCCAGCAGCATAACCGGGACAGGGGGTGAG. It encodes CASSITGTGGE. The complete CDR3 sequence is CASSITGTGGEQFF.

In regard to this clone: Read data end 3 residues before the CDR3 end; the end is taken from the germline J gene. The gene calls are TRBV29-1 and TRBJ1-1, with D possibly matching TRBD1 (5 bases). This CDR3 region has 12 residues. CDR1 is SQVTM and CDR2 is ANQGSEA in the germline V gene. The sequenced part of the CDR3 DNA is TGCAGCGTTGTGGGGTCCCCTCAGGGA. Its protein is CSVVGSPQG. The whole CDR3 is CSVVGSPQGAFF.

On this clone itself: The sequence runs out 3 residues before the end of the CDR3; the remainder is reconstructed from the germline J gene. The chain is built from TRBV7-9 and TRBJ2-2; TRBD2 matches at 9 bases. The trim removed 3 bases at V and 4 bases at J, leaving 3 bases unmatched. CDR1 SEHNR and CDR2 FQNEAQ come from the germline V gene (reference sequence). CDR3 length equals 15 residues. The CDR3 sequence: CASSFGTSRTGELFF. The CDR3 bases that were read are TGTGCCAGCAGCTTTGGGACTAGCCGCACCGGGGAG.

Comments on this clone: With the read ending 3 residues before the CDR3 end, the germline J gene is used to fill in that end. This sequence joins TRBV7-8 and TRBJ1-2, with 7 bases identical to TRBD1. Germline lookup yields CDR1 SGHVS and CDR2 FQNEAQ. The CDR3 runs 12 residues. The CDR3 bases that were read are TGTGCCAGCAGCTTGACAGGGAGAGGC. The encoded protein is CASSLTGRG. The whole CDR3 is CASSLTGRGYTF.

Incomplete CDR3 DNA: TGTGCCAGTAGTGATGGCAACAGGGTAGGGTTCGATACG. Translated, it gives CASSDGNRVGFDT. The complete CDR3 protein is CASSDGNRVGFDTQYF. The chain couples TRBV19 to TRBJ2-3; D might be TRBD1 (6 bases). The read terminates 3 residues ahead of where the CDR3 ends, so the germline J gene completes it. In germline, CDR1 is LNHDA, CDR2 SQIVND (reference sequence). Between the trimmed V and J ends, which lost 5 bases and 6 bases, there was a span of 21 bases. This CDR3 has 16 amino acids.

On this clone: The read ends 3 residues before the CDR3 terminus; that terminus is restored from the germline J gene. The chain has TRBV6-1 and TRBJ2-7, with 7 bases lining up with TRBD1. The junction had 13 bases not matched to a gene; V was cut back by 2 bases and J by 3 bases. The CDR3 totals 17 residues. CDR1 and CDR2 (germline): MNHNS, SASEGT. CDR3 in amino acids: CASSESPARGSIYEQYF. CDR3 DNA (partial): TGTGCCAGCAGTGAAAGTCCTGCCAGGGGGTCCATCTACGAG.

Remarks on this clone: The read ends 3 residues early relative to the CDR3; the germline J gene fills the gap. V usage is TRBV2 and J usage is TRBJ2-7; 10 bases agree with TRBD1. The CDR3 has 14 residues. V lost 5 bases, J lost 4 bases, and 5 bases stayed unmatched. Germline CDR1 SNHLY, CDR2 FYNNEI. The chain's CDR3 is CASSLDRGLYEQYF. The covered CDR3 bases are TGTGCCAGCAGTCTAGACAGGGGGCTGTACGAG.

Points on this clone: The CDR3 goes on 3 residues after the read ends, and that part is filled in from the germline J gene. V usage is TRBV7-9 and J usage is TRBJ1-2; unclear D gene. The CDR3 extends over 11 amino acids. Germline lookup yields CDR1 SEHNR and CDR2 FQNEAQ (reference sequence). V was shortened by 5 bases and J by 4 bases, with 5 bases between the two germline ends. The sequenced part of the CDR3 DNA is TGTGCCAGCAGCCCAGGCTATGGC. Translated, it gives CASSPGYG. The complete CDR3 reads CASSPGYGYTF.

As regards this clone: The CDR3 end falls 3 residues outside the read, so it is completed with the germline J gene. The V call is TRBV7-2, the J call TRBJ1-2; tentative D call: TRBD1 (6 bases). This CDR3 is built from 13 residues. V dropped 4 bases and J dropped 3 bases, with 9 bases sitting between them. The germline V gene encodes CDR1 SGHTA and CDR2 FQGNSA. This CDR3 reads CASSSQGDYGYTF. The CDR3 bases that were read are TGTGCCAGCAGCTCACAGGGTGACTATGGC.

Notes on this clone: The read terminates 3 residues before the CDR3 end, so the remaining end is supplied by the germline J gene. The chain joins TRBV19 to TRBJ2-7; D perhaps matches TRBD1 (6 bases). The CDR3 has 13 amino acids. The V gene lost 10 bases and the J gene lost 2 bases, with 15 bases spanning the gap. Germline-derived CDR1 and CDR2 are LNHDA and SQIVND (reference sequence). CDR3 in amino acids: CATLGAETYEQYF. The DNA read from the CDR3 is TGTGCCACTCTGGGGGCCGAAACCTACGAG.

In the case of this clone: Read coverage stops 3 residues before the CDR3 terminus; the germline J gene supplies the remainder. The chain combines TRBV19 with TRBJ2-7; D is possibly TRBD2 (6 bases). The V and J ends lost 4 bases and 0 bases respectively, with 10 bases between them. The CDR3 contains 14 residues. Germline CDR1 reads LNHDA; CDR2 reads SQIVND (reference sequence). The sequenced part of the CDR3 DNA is TGTGCCAGTAGTACTAGCGCCAGCTCCTACGAG. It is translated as CASSTSASSYE. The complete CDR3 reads CASSTSASSYEQYF. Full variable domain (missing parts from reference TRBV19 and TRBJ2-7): DGGITQSPKYLFRKEGQNVTLSCEQNLNHDAMYWYRQDPGQGLRLIYYSQIVNDFQKGDIAEGYSVSREKKESFPLTVTSAQKNPTAFYLCASSTSASSYEQYFGPGTRLTVT.

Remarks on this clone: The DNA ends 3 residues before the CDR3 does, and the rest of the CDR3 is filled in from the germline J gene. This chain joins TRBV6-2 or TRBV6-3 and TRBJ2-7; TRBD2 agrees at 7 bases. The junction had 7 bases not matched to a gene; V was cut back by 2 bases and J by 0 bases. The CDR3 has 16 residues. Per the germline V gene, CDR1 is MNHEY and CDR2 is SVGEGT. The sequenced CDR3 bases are TGTGCCAGCAGTTACACGGGACTACCCTACTCCTACGAG. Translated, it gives CASSYTGLPYSYE. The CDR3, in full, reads CASSYTGLPYSYEQYF.

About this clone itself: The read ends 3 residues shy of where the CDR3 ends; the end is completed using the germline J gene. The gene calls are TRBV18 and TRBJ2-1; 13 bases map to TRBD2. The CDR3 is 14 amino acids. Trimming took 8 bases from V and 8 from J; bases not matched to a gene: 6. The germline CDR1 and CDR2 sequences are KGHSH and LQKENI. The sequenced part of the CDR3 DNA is TGTGCCAGCCTAACTAGCGGGAGGGCCGATGAG. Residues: CASLTSGRADE. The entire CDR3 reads CASLTSGRADEQFF.

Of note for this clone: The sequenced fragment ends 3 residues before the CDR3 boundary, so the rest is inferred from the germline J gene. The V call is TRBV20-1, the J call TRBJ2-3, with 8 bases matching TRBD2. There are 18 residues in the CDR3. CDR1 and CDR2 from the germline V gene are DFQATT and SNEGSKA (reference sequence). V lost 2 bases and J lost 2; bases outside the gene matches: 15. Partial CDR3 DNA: TGCAGTGCTAGACCCTACCCGCTGGCGGGAGGCCCCACAGATACG. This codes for CSARPYPLAGGPTDT. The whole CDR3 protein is CSARPYPLAGGPTDTQYF.

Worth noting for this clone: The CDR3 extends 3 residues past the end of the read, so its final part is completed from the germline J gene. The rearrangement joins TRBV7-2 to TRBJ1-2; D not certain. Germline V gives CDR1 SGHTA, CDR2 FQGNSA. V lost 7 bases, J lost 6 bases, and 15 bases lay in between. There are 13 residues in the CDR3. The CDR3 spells CASTQPGWNGYTF. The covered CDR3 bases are TGTGCCAGCACCCAGCCCGGGTGGAATGGC.

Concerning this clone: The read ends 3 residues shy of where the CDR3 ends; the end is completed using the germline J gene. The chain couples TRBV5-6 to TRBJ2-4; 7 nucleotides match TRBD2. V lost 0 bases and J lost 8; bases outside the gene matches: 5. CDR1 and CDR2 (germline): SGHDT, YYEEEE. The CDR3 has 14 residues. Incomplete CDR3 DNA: TGTGCCAGCAGCTTGGCTAGCGGCCGGGACATT. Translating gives CASSLASGRDI. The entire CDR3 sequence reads CASSLASGRDIQYF.

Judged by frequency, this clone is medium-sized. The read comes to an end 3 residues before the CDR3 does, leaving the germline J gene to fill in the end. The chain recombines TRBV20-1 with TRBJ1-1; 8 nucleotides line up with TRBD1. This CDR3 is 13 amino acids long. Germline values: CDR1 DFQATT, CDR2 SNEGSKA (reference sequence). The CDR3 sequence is CSARDSGQDEAFF. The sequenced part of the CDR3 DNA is TGCAGTGCTAGAGATTCGGGACAGGACGAA.

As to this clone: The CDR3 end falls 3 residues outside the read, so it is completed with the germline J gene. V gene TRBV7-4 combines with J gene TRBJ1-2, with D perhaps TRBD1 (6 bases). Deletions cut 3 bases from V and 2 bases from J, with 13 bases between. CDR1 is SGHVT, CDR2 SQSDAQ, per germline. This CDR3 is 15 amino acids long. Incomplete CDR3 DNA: TGTGCCAGCAGCTTGAGGGGGGGGCTGAACTATGGC. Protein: CASSLRGGLNYG. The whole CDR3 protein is CASSLRGGLNYGYTF.

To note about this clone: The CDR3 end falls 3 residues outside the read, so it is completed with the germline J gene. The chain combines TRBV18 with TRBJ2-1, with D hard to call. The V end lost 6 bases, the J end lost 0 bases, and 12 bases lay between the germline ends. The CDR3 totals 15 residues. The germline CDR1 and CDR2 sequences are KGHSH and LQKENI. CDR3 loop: CASSPDTFSYNEQFF. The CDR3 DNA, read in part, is TGTGCCAGCTCTCCCGACACCTTCTCCTACAATGAG. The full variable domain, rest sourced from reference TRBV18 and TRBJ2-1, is NAGVMQNPRHLVRRRGQEARLRCSPMKGHSHVYWYRQLPEEGLKFMVYLQKENIIDESGMPKERFSAEFPKEGPSILRIQQVVRGDSAAYFCASSPDTFSYNEQFFGPGTRLTVL.